The 14 T cell receptor beta chains below come from one sample, sequenced in a study of OX40 agonist ivuxolimab in advanced cancers. Clones were sequenced by immunoSEQ multiplex PCR, and TCRdb holds only the in-frame ones, with some missing. Altogether under 80,000 clones are present, 88% being singletons, with the ten largest covering 2% to 2.5%. The source material was CD4+ or CD8+ T cells sorted from blood, sampled in a trial of the OX40 agonist ivuxolimab. These receptor sequences come from an adult with an advanced solid tumor such as melanoma, head and neck, liver or kidney cancer.

The J gene is TRBJ2-1, the V gene TRBV10-3; no reliable D call. This CDR3 comprises 14 residues. V lost 3 bases to trimming and J lost 5 bases, with 11 bases between them. Germline V gives CDR1 ENHRY, CDR2 SYGVKD. The CDR3 loop is CAISDSRADNEQFF. The CDR3 region has the DNA TGTGCCATCAGTGATAGTCGGGCCGACAATGAGCAGTTCTTC.

The table lists this clone with a count of one. The chain couples TRBV7-9 to TRBJ2-2; D uncertain. CDR3 length equals 13 residues. V lost 5 bases and J 2 bases, leaving 6 bases between the germline ends. Germline loops: CDR1 SEHNR, CDR2 FQNEAQ (reference sequence). The CDR3 reads CASSESNTGELFF. The CDR3, as DNA: TGTGCCAGCAGCGAGAGCAACACCGGGGAGCTGTTTTTT.

The genes are TRBV5-1 and TRBJ2-7; D possibly matches TRBD1 or TRBD2 (6 bases each). The CDR3 consists of 14 residues. V was cut by 7 bases and J by 3 bases, with 17 bases left in between. Germline CDR1 reads SGHRS; CDR2 reads YFSETQ. In nucleotides, the CDR3 is TGCGCCAGCGACCCAGTAGGAGGGGGCTACGAGCAGTACTTC. It yields the protein CASDPVGGGYEQYF.

The rearrangement links TRBV10-3 to TRBJ2-7; D not certain. V gave up 0 bases and J gave up 5 bases, with 5 bases separating them. CDR1 and CDR2 (germline): ENHRY, SYGVKD. This CDR3 comprises 12 residues. The CDR3 reads CAISESSHEQYF. CDR3 nucleotide sequence: TGTGCCATCAGTGAGTCGAGCCACGAGCAGTACTTC.

The rearrangement uses TRBV7-8 and TRBJ2-1; weak D call: TRBD1 (5 bases). This CDR3 contains 18 residues. V was shortened by 1 base and J by 0 bases, with 16 bases between the two germline ends. Germline V gene lookup returns CDR1 SGHVS and CDR2 FQNEAQ. The CDR3 DNA sequence: TGTGCCAGCAGCTTAGGTCGCCCAGGGTCTAGCTCCTACAATGAGCAGTTCTTC. Its protein product is CASSLGRPGSSSYNEQFF. The variable domain in full, with the rest retrieved from reference TRBV7-8 and TRBJ2-1, is GAGVSQSPRYKVAKRGQDVALRCDPISGHVSLFWYQQALGQGPEFLTYFQNEAQLDKSGLPSDRFFAERPEGSVSTLKIQRTQQEDSAVYLCASSLGRPGSSSYNEQFFGPGTRLTVL.

The chain uses TRBV9 and TRBJ2-3, with TRBD2 matching over 8 bases. Germline CDR1 is SGDLS and CDR2 is YYNGEE. The trim removed 4 bases at V and 2 bases at J, leaving 9 bases unmatched. The CDR3 is 16 residues long. In nucleotides, the CDR3 is TGTGCCAGCAGCCCACCGGGGCGGGGGGTCACAGATACGCAGTATTTT. It encodes CASSPPGRGVTDTQYF.

In the case of this clone: Other DNA sequences in the sample encode the same CDR3. V and J are TRBV7-8 and TRBJ1-2, with D possibly being TRBD1 (5 bases). Trimming removed 6 bases from V and 5 bases from J, with 16 bases in between. Germline V gene data show CDR1 as SGHVS and CDR2 as FQNEAQ. CDR3 size: 14 residues. CDR3 residues: CASSREGHPYGYTF. CDR3 in DNA: TGTGCCAGCAGTCGAGAGGGGCATCCGTATGGCTACACCTTC.

A note on this clone: The identical CDR3 is also encoded by other nucleotide sequences in the sample. CDR3 nucleotide sequence: TGTGCCAGCAGCTTGGGTGGGACAGGTGAAAAACTGTTTTTT. Translated, it gives CASSLGGTGEKLFF. This sequence joins TRBV5-4 and TRBJ1-4, with TRBD1 identical over 8 bases. V was clipped by 0 bases and J by 7 bases; unmatched bases: 2. The CDR3 spans 14 residues. Germline V CDR1 and CDR2: SGHNT, YYREEE (reference sequence).

V is TRBV18 and J is TRBJ2-1; the match to TRBD1 covers 10 bases. Germline loops: CDR1 KGHSH, CDR2 LQKENI. The CDR3 consists of 14 residues. V shed 2 bases and J 9 bases; nucleotides not matched to a gene: 4. The CDR3 coding sequence is TGTGCCAGCTCACCAAAGACAGGGGGCGGTGAGCAGTTCTTC. Translation: CASSPKTGGGEQFF.

The V gene is TRBV7-9, the J gene TRBJ1-1; no firm D call. V was clipped by 0 bases and J by 7 bases, with 12 bases between them. The length of the CDR3 is 14 residues. From germline, CDR1 is SEHNR and CDR2 FQNEAQ (reference sequence). The CDR3 nucleotides read TGTGCCAGCAGCTTAGCTCGGGCGGATGATGAAGCTTTCTTT. It yields the protein CASSLARADDEAFF.

This rearrangement joins TRBV10-2 to TRBJ2-5, with 7 bases matching TRBD2. The trim removed 3 bases at V and 11 bases at J, leaving 9 bases unmatched. From germline, CDR1 is WSHSY and CDR2 SAAADI. The CDR3 has 13 residues. CDR3 loop: CASSDIWAGEQYF. As DNA, the CDR3 is TGCGCCAGCAGTGATATTTGGGCGGGAGAGCAGTACTTC.

The chain joins TRBV9 to TRBJ2-1, with 12 bases identical to TRBD2. The CDR3 runs 17 residues. J gave up 7 bases and V 0 bases, and 8 bases lay outside the gene matches. Germline V gene lookup returns CDR1 SGDLS and CDR2 YYNGEE. The CDR3 sequence is CASSVAPSGGVLNEQFF. In nucleotides, the CDR3 is TGTGCCAGCAGCGTAGCTCCTAGCGGGGGGGTCTTGAATGAGCAGTTCTTC.

The chain joins TRBV5-4 to TRBJ2-7; 7 bases line up with TRBD1. The CDR3 is 14 residues long. CDR1 and CDR2 from the germline V gene are SGHNT and YYREEE (reference sequence). After removal of 0 bases from V and 0 bases from J, the junction contained 0 bases not matched to a gene. The CDR3 DNA reads TGTGCCAGCAGCTTGGGGGACAGCTCCTACGAGCAGTACTTC. Translation gives CASSLGDSSYEQYF.

The chain employs TRBV4-1 and TRBJ1-1; the D gene is possibly TRBD1 (5 bases). V was clipped by 8 bases and J by 1 base, with 11 bases between them. Germline V gene data show CDR1 as MGHRA and CDR2 as YSYEKL. The CDR3 loop spans 13 amino acids. The CDR3: CASRGHQNTEAFF. DNA for the CDR3: TGCGCCAGCCGAGGACACCAGAACACTGAAGCTTTCTTT.